This T cell receptor beta chain derives from a study of identifying expanded T cells in peripheral blood. Study results and limitations: Variance in clone template counts between approximately 2-week samples significantly increased with total template count across all healthy donors. About 1.2 clones differed between technical replicates, versus approximately 16 and 19 over time.

Trimming cost V 5 bases and J 3 bases, with 10 bases left between them. CDR1 SGHTA and CDR2 FQGTGA come from the germline V gene. The CDR3 has 13 amino acids. Regarding this clone: No antigen is known for it.

During the collection period, no donor immune events like infections were recorded. Repertoires were generated with immunoSEQ multiplex PCR, while TCRdb's copy carries only in-frame clones and drops some. In the table there are 100,000 to 110,000 clones, 80% to 90% of which are singletons. This chain joins TRBV7-3 and TRBJ1-2; D is unclear. The sequence was obtained from a person aged 18 to 75 in good health. The sample consisted of blood. CDR3 protein: CASSRGSDYGYTF. The CDR3 DNA follows: TGTGCCAGCAGCCGAGGGTCTGACTATGGCTACACCTTC.